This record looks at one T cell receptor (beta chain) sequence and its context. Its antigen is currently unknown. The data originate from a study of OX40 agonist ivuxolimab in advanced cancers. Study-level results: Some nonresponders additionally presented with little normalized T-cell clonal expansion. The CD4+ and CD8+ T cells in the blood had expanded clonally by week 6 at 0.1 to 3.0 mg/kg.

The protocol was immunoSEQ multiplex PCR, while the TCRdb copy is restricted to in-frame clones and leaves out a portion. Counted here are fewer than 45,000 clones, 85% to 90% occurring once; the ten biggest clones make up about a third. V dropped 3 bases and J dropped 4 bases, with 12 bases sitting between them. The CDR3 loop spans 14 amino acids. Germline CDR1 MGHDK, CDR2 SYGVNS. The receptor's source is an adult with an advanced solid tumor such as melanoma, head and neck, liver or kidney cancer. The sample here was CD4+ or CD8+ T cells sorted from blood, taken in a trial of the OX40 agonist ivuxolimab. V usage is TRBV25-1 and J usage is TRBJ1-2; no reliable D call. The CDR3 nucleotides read TGTGCCAGCAGTGACGCAGGCTGGAGCTATGGCTACACCTTC. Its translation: CASSDAGWSYGYTF.